This T cell receptor beta chain was obtained from a study of blood T cell repertoires in COVID-19. Background on the study: Some COVID-19 samples were acute and others convalescent; all came from the United States, Italy and Spain.

Generated by immunoSEQ multiplex PCR, the TCRdb table keeps only in-frame clones and is missing some. The top ten clones hold under 9.5% of a sample with 490,000 or so clones, approximately 91% of them seen once. The CDR3 runs to 14 residues. V was pared by 0 bases and J by 11 bases, with 12 bases between. The germline V gene encodes CDR1 SGHDT and CDR2 YYEEEE. The participants were between roughly 18 and 90 years old and came from 24 US areas. Recovered Cohort 3 donors showed two negative PCRs, clearance, or symptom resolution. The chain is built from TRBV5-6 and TRBJ1-6; D is perhaps TRBD1 (5 bases). Sequencing input: PBMCs or T cells enriched from blood (not recorded which). This TCR was recovered from a woman in her sixties who had recovered from COVID-19. The CDR3 DNA sequence: TGTGCCAGCAGCTTGGCGGGGGGACTAGCACCCCTCCACTTT. It translates to CASSLAGGLAPLHF.